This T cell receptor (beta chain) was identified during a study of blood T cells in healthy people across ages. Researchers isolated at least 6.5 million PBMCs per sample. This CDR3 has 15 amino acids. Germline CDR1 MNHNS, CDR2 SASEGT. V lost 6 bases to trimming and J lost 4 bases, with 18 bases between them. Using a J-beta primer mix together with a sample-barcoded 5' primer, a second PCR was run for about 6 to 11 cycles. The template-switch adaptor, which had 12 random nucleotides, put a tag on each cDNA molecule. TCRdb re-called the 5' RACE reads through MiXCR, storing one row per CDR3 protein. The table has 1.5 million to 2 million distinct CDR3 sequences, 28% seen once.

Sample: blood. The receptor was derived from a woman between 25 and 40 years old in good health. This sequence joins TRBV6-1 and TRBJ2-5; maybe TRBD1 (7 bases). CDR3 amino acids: CASRTAGGGRETQYF. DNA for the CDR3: TGTGCCAGCAGAACGGCAGGGGGAGGCCGAGAGACCCAGTACTTC.